Below, 18 T cell receptor beta chains from the same sample are listed, as sequenced in a study of blood T cells in healthy people across ages. With a J-beta primer mix and a sample-barcoded 5' primer, a second PCR ran roughly 7 to 11 cycles. In TCRdb, the 5' RACE reads were re-called with MiXCR into one record per CDR3 protein. The data contain over a million distinct CDR3 sequences, 40% to 55% of them singletons. The sample comprised blood. The source is a woman aged 60-70 years in good health.

This clonotype was counted only a few times. This chain uses TRBV6-5 with TRBJ2-1, with D possibly being TRBD2 (5 bases). Per the germline V gene, CDR1 is MNHEY and CDR2 is SVGAGI. The CDR3 has 16 amino acids. V was cut by 2 bases and J by 5 bases, with 16 bases left in between. The CDR3 spells CASSYAAWESHNEQFF. The DNA for the CDR3 is TGTGCCAGCAGTTACGCAGCGTGGGAGTCCCACAATGAGCAGTTCTTC.

The chain carries TRBV29-1 and TRBJ2-5, with 7 bases identical to TRBD1. Germline values: CDR1 SQVTM, CDR2 ANQGSEA. CDR3 size: 14 residues. With 8 bases clipped from V and 11 bases from J, the junction kept 20 bases outside the gene matches. For the CDR3, the DNA is TGCAGCCTTACGCAGGGGGTATGGGACAATGAGCAGTACTTC. Its translation: CSLTQGVWDNEQYF.

The sample holds a few counts of this clonotype. V gene TRBV28 combines with J gene TRBJ2-7, with TRBD1 identical over 8 bases. Looked up from germline, CDR1 is MDHEN and CDR2 is SYDVKM. The junction had 6 bases not matched to a gene; V was cut back by 1 base and J by 1 base. The length of the CDR3 is 16 residues. This chain's CDR3 is CASSLSGQGASYEQYF. CDR3 bases: TGTGCCAGCAGTTTATCCGGACAGGGAGCGTCCTACGAGCAGTACTTC.

This sequence joins TRBV6-5 and TRBJ1-6, with D unclear. The CDR3 runs 17 residues. The V and J ends lost 0 bases and 0 bases respectively, with 9 bases between them. CDR1 MNHEY and CDR2 SVGAGI come from the germline V gene. CDR3 region: CASSYSGPSSYNSPLHF. CDR3 bases: TGTGCCAGCAGTTACTCGGGTCCGAGCTCCTATAATTCACCCCTCCACTTT.

The chain is built from TRBV27 and TRBJ1-2; the D gene is possibly TRBD1 (5 bases). Trimming left V 5 bases short and J 10 bases short, with 17 bases between. Germline values: CDR1 MNHEY, CDR2 SMNVEV (reference sequence). This CDR3 contains 13 residues. This chain's CDR3 is CASSVWGQGDYTF. As DNA, the CDR3 is TGTGCCAGCAGTGTATGGGGCCAGGGCGACTACACCTTC.

This clonotype has more than one count but fewer than ten. The V call is TRBV29-1, the J call TRBJ2-7, with 7 positions matching TRBD1. CDR1 and CDR2 (germline): SQVTM, ANQGSEA. V was pared by 6 bases and J by 6 bases, with 11 bases of the junction left unmatched. The CDR3 is 13 residues long. In DNA form, the CDR3 reads TGCAGCGTCGGAGTAGGGGGCGCGGGCGAGCAGTACTTC. It codes for CSVGVGGAGEQYF.

There are a few counts of this clonotype. The J gene is TRBJ2-3, the V gene TRBV2; 8 nucleotides agree with TRBD2. Germline trimming cut 4 bases from V and 0 bases from J; bases unmatched to any gene: 9. Germline assignment: CDR1 SNHLY and CDR2 FYNNEI. The CDR3 contains 17 residues. In nucleotides, the CDR3 is TGTGCCAGCAGTGTGGGGACTAGGACATCTAGCACAGATACGCAGTATTTT. Protein product: CASSVGTRTSSTDTQYF.

The V gene is TRBV7-6, the J gene TRBJ1-6; 8 nucleotides line up with TRBD1. The CDR3 totals 15 residues. CDR1 SGHVS and CDR2 FNYEAQ come from the germline V gene. V dropped 1 base and J dropped 7; count of bases not matched to a gene: 3. CDR3 loop: CASSLEDRENSPLHF. CDR3 bases: TGTGCCAGCAGCTTAGAGGACAGGGAAAATTCACCCCTCCACTTT. Complete variable domain (other parts from reference TRBV7-6 and TRBJ1-6): GAGVSQSPRYKVTKRGQDVALRCDPISGHVSLYWYRQALGQGPEFLTYFNYEAQQDKSGLPNDRFSAERPEGSISTLTIQRTEQRDSAMYRCASSLEDRENSPLHFGNGTRLTVT.

There are a few counts of this clonotype. V and J are TRBV11-2 and TRBJ2-7, with D perhaps TRBD2 (6 bases). Germline values: CDR1 SGHAT, CDR2 FQNNGV. The V end lost 4 bases, the J end lost 7 bases, and 26 bases lay between the germline ends. This CDR3 contains 17 residues. The CDR3, as DNA: TGTGCCAGCAGCTCGCGGATGAGGGAGGCCCGCGGGTTTGAGCAGTACTTC. Its translation is CASSSRMREARGFEQYF.

On this clonotype itself: One end of the junction does not line up with germline, which may come from a read error. The chain links TRBV5-1 to TRBJ2-3; TRBD2 matches 14 bases. This CDR3 region has 18 residues. CDR1 is SGHRS and CDR2 is YFSETQ in the germline V gene. The CDR3 spells CTSSRGLAGGRPADTQYF. Written as DNA, the CDR3 is TGCACCAGCAGCCGTGGACTAGCGGGAGGCCGCCCCGCAGATACGCAGTATTTT. Based on the CDR3 plus reference TRBV5-1 and TRBJ2-3, the full variable domain is KAGVTQTPRYLIKTRGQQVTLSCSPISGHRSVSWYQQTPGQGLQFLFEYFSETQRNKGNFPGRFSGRQFSNSRSEMNVSTLELGDSALYLCTSSRGLAGGRPADTQYFGPGTRLTVL.

This clonotype came up a few times. The rearrangement links TRBV27 to TRBJ2-7; TRBD2 agrees at 13 bases. This CDR3 has 16 residues. V lost 6 bases and J lost 2; bases outside the gene matches: 7. Germline V CDR1 and CDR2: MNHEY, SMNVEV (reference sequence). The CDR3 nucleotides are TGTGCCAGCAGGGGACTAGCGGGAAGGGGGGCCTACGAGCAGTACTTC. Translated, it gives CASRGLAGRGAYEQYF.

This clonotype has just a few counts. This rearrangement joins TRBV3-1 to TRBJ2-3; TRBD2 agrees at 9 bases. Germline V gene data show CDR1 as LGHDT and CDR2 as YNNKEL (reference sequence). J lost 1 base, V lost 2 bases, and 4 bases had no gene match. The CDR3 covers 16 residues. The CDR3 DNA reads TGTGCCAGCAGCCAAAGCCTAGCGGGACGCACAGATACGCAGTATTTT. This encodes CASSQSLAGRTDTQYF.

This clonotype was seen once. The rearrangement joins TRBV7-9 to TRBJ1-4; D call uncertain. The CDR3 sequence is 17 residues long. From germline, CDR1 is SEHNR and CDR2 FQNEAQ (reference sequence). The ends were cut back, 0 bases at V and 7 bases at J, with 18 bases in the middle. CDR3 sequence (DNA): TGTGCCAGCAGCTTAGCGGATACAGATATGATAGGTGAAAAACTGTTTTTT. It specifies CASSLADTDMIGEKLFF.

The rearrangement uses TRBV20-1 and TRBJ2-7; 14 bases line up with TRBD2. Germline CDR1 and CDR2: DFQATT and SNEGSKA (reference sequence). CDR3 size: 15 residues. With V trimmed by 0 bases and J by 3 bases, 1 base remained unmatched. The CDR3, as DNA: TGCAGTGCTAGAGATGGGACTAGCGGGGGCTACGAGCAGTACTTC. It translates to CSARDGTSGGYEQYF.

This clonotype was found once. This CDR3 reads CASSFTKGPANYGYTF. CDR3 coding DNA: TGTGCCAGCAGCTTTACCAAGGGGCCGGCGAACTATGGCTACACCTTC. The rearrangement links TRBV5-6 to TRBJ1-2; perhaps TRBD1 as D (5 bases). The CDR3 covers 16 residues. Per germline, CDR1 SGHDT and CDR2 YYEEEE. The V end was cut by 2 bases, the J end by 2 bases, with 16 bases between.

This clonotype was observed many times. V usage is TRBV29-1 and J usage is TRBJ2-7, with TRBD2 identical over 7 bases. Germline-derived CDR1 and CDR2 are SQVTM and ANQGSEA. This CDR3 contains 11 residues. With 4 bases clipped from V and 5 bases from J, the junction kept 2 bases outside the gene matches. In DNA, the CDR3 is TGCAGCGTTGGGGACTACCACGAGCAGTACTTC. Amino acid sequence: CSVGDYHEQYF.

The rearrangement uses TRBV12-3 or TRBV12-4 and TRBJ1-5; perhaps TRBD1 as D (5 bases). Trimming took off 0 bases at V and 2 bases at J, with 11 bases between the two ends. CDR3 length equals 16 residues. CDR3 in DNA: TGTGCCAGCAGTTTAGCGGAGGGGATGGGCAATCAGCCCCAGCATTTT. This codes for CASSLAEGMGNQPQHF.

The chain couples TRBV24-1 to TRBJ2-5, with TRBD2 matching 12 bases. V lost 3 bases to trimming and J lost 11 bases; unmatched junction nucleotides: 18. This CDR3 is built from 18 residues. Germline CDR1 reads KGHDR; CDR2 reads SFDVKD. The CDR3 DNA follows: TGTGCCACCAGTGATGCTAGGACTAGCGGGACGTATAACAATGAGCAGTACTTC. Residues: CATSDARTSGTYNNEQYF.